Listed here are 15 T cell receptor beta chains from one sample, sequenced in a study of post-analysis software for immune sequencing data. For these receptors, no antigen is known. Prepared TCR beta cDNA libraries contained unique molecular identifiers. TCRdb redid the calling of the PCR reads with MiXCR, one entry per CDR3 protein. Of about 540,000 distinct CDR3 sequences in the sample, 34% were seen once. Whole-study results and caveats: Compared with controls, patients had more of 4 to 6 TRBV segments, including TRBV5-6, TRBV5-1 and TRBV20-1.

The sample was blood. Receptors were obtained from a girl aged 2-17 years with multiple sclerosis.

This clonotype was seen only a few times. The chain employs TRBV4-2 and TRBJ1-2, with D tentatively TRBD1 (6 bases). Trimming removed 4 bases at V and 5 bases at J, with 17 bases between. CDR1 LGHNA and CDR2 YNFKEQ come from the germline V gene. This CDR3 region has 15 residues. The CDR3 is CASSRAGGAIYGYTF. DNA for the CDR3: TGTGCCAGCAGCCGGGCGGGGGGCGCCATATATGGCTACACCTTC.

This clonotype appeared a few times. This chain uses TRBV7-2 with TRBJ2-1, with TRBD2 identical over 14 bases. Germline CDR1 reads SGHTA; CDR2 reads FQGNSA. V dropped 5 bases and J dropped 9; count of bases not matched to a gene: 6. The CDR3 consists of 15 residues. This chain's CDR3 is CASSRGLAGGPEQFF. In nucleotides, the CDR3 is TGTGCCAGCAGCCGCGGACTAGCGGGGGGCCCTGAGCAGTTCTTC.

V and J are TRBV7-8 and TRBJ1-6; 7 bases match TRBD1. V shed 4 bases and J 1 base; nucleotides not matched to a gene: 7. The CDR3 has 17 residues. Looked up from germline, CDR1 is SGHVS and CDR2 is FQNEAQ. This CDR3 reads CASSSTGTDSYNSPLHF. CDR3 nucleotides: TGTGCCAGCAGCTCAACCGGGACAGATTCCTATAATTCACCCCTCCACTTT.

This clonotype has only a few counts. This chain links TRBV5-1 with TRBJ2-4, with D perhaps matching TRBD1 or TRBD2 (5 bases each). Germline lookup yields CDR1 SGHRS and CDR2 YFSETQ. Trimming removed 0 bases at V and 0 bases at J, with 13 bases between. The length of the CDR3 is 17 residues. CDR3 amino acids: CASSLDDRGLAKNIQYF. Here the CDR3 DNA reads TGCGCCAGCAGCTTGGACGACAGAGGGTTAGCCAAAAACATTCAGTACTTC.

To note about this clonotype: The junction departs from the called germline gene at one end, perhaps through a read error. This rearrangement joins TRBV29-1 to TRBJ2-5, with 8 bases lining up with TRBD1. This CDR3 spans 13 amino acids. The germline gives CDR1 SQVTM, CDR2 ANQGSEA. This CDR3 reads CSVEPGGRETQNF. The CDR3 coding sequence is TGCAGCGTTGAGCCAGGGGGCCGGGAGACCCAGAACTTC.

V is TRBV20-1 and J is TRBJ2-4; TRBD1 aligns across 11 bases. This CDR3 has 14 residues. Trimming removed 3 bases from V and 7 bases from J; junction bases left unmatched: 5. Germline CDR1 DFQATT, CDR2 SNEGSKA (reference sequence). Written as DNA, the CDR3 is TGCAGTGCTAGGCGGGGACAGGGGGTGAACATTCAGTACTTC. It yields the protein CSARRGQGVNIQYF.

This clonotype has a handful of counts. As DNA, the CDR3 is TGCAGCGTGCGACTGACTAGCGGGGGTTCCTACAATGAGCAGTTCTTC. It is translated as CSVRLTSGGSYNEQFF. V is TRBV29-1 and J is TRBJ2-1; 12 positions agree with TRBD2. The V gene end was trimmed by 6 bases and the J gene end by 1 base; junction bases not matched to a gene: 7. CDR1 and CDR2 from the germline V gene are SQVTM and ANQGSEA. The CDR3 extends over 16 amino acids.

This clonotype appeared a few times. V is TRBV29-1 and J is TRBJ1-1; possible D gene TRBD1, 5 bases. Trimming left V 8 bases short and J 0 bases short, with 13 bases between. The CDR3 is made up of 13 amino acids. CDR1 and CDR2 (germline): SQVTM, ANQGSEA. In nucleotides, the CDR3 is TGCAGCTCTATTAGACAGCTGAACACTGAAGCTTTCTTT. Translated: CSSIRQLNTEAFF.

V and J are TRBV29-1 and TRBJ2-3; D not resolved. Germline lookup yields CDR1 SQVTM and CDR2 ANQGSEA. V lost 5 bases, J lost 2 bases, and 11 bases lay in between. CDR3 length equals 13 residues. CDR3 nucleotide sequence: TGCAGCGTTCGAGACGGAAACACAGATACGCAGTATTTT. It translates to CSVRDGNTDTQYF.

This chain links TRBV12-5 with TRBJ2-1, with 8 bases matching TRBD1. Germline trimming cut 1 base from V and 0 bases from J; bases unmatched to any gene: 5. The CDR3 spans 17 residues. Germline V lookup: CDR1 LGHNT, CDR2 FRNRAP. The CDR3 nucleotides read TGTGCTAGTGGTTTGGGAGGACAGGGCGACTCCTACAATGAGCAGTTCTTC. Its translation is CASGLGGQGDSYNEQFF.

This clonotype was observed a handful of times. This rearrangement joins TRBV6-5 to TRBJ2-6, with TRBD1 identical over 11 bases. This CDR3 region has 17 residues. Trimming at V came to 5 bases and at J to 2 bases, leaving 5 bases not matched to a gene. Germline values: CDR1 MNHEY, CDR2 SVGAGI. The CDR3 protein is CASSRRDRGTGANVLTF. CDR3 DNA: TGTGCCAGCAGTCGCCGGGACAGGGGGACTGGGGCCAACGTCCTGACTTTC.

V gene TRBV28 combines with J gene TRBJ1-2, with D unresolved. This CDR3 region has 15 residues. Germline V gene sequence: CDR1 MDHEN, CDR2 SYDVKM. V was clipped by 6 bases and J by 2 bases, with 16 bases between them. The CDR3 sequence: CASSHGGNVNYGYTF. DNA for the CDR3: TGTGCCAGCAGCCATGGAGGGAATGTAAACTATGGCTACACCTTC.

The V call is TRBV7-9, the J call TRBJ1-5; D is possibly TRBD1 (6 bases). Germline V CDR1 and CDR2: SEHNR, FQNEAQ (reference sequence). V gave up 5 bases and J gave up 5 bases, with 13 bases separating them. The CDR3 totals 14 residues. CDR3 in amino acids: CASSPDRRHQPQHF. CDR3 DNA: TGTGCCAGCAGCCCAGACAGGCGCCATCAGCCCCAGCATTTT.

The chain joins TRBV12-3 or TRBV12-4 to TRBJ1-2; 7 bases align to TRBD1. This CDR3 has 16 amino acids. J was trimmed by 0 bases and V by 5 bases; bases with no gene match: 9. CDR3 in DNA: TGTGCCAGCAGTCAAATTTCGGGGACAGCTAACTATGGCTACACCTTC. Translated: CASSQISGTANYGYTF.

The table lists this clonotype with a few counts. This chain connects TRBV3-1 to TRBJ2-3; 9 bases are shared with TRBD2. Germline V gives CDR1 LGHDT, CDR2 YNNKEL (reference sequence). This CDR3 has 17 amino acids. Germline trimming cut 0 bases from V and 5 bases from J; bases unmatched to any gene: 9. The CDR3 nucleotides are TGTGCCAGCAGCCAAGATCTGGCGGGGGGGCGGGGAGATACGCAGTATTTT. Its translation is CASSQDLAGGRGDTQYF.